Listed here are 23 T cell receptor beta chains from one sample, sequenced in a study of CD8+ T cells in alopecia areata. Specified treatment: oral pan-JAK inhibitor, 5-10 mg twice daily. Once RNA had been extracted, it was reverse transcribed into cDNA to act as the sequencing template. TCRdb's copy holds only in-frame clones and misses some; the assay was immunoSEQ multiplex PCR. This table holds over 150,000 clones, more than 55% found once. The sequenced sample was CD4+ T cells sorted from blood, obtained at week 4, from a patient treated with tofacitinib. These receptors all come from a human donor with alopecia areata.

This clone was counted a few times. V is TRBV10-3 and J is TRBJ2-3; D gene uncertain. Trimming removed 3 bases from V and 0 bases from J, with 7 bases in between. This CDR3 comprises 14 residues. The germline gives CDR1 ENHRY, CDR2 SYGVKD. The CDR3: CAISDSGSTDTQYF. DNA of the CDR3: TGTGCCATCAGTGATTCCGGAAGCACAGATACGCAGTATTTT.

The chain joins TRBV6-5 to TRBJ2-1, with D tentatively TRBD2 (6 bases). Germline V CDR1 and CDR2: MNHEY, SVGAGI. Between the trimmed V and J ends, which lost 6 bases and 10 bases, there was a span of 22 bases. This CDR3 is 15 amino acids long. Here the CDR3 DNA reads TGTGCCAGCAGCCAACCGGGACTCTTCTTCGGCGAGCAGTTCTTC. Its protein is CASSQPGLFFGEQFF.

The genes are TRBV10-3 and TRBJ2-7; D is perhaps TRBD2 (6 bases). From germline, CDR1 is ENHRY and CDR2 SYGVKD. The length of the CDR3 is 11 residues. Trimming pared 11 bases from V and 4 bases from J, leaving 12 bases between. CDR3 loop: CAAGTIYEQYF. CDR3 bases: TGTGCCGCGGGAACAATTTACGAGCAGTACTTC.

This chain links TRBV19 with TRBJ2-3; possible D gene TRBD1, 6 bases. Trimming took 3 bases from V and 6 from J, leaving 19 bases between them. Germline lookup yields CDR1 LNHDA and CDR2 SQIVND (reference sequence). The CDR3 covers 16 residues. CDR3 amino acids: CASSMADGTTVDTQYF. DNA of the CDR3: TGTGCCAGTAGTATGGCCGACGGGACAACCGTTGATACGCAGTATTTT. Full variable domain (missing parts from reference TRBV19 and TRBJ2-3): DGGITQSPKYLFRKEGQNVTLSCEQNLNHDAMYWYRQDPGQGLRLIYYSQIVNDFQKGDIAEGYSVSREKKESFPLTVTSAQKNPTAFYLCASSMADGTTVDTQYFGPGTRLTVL.

This clone has only a few counts. The genes are TRBV7-2 and TRBJ1-2; 8 bases fit TRBD1. Germline lookup yields CDR1 SGHTA and CDR2 FQGNSA. The CDR3 has 14 amino acids. The V gene end was trimmed by 0 bases and the J gene end by 5 bases; junction bases not matched to a gene: 2. The CDR3: CASSLAYRGYGYTF. DNA of the CDR3: TGTGCCAGCAGCTTAGCATACAGGGGGTATGGCTACACCTTC. Looking up the rest from reference TRBV7-2 and TRBJ1-2 gives the full variable domain: GAGVSQSPSNKVTEKGKDVELRCDPISGHTALYWYRQSLGQGLEFLIYFQGNSAPDKSGLPSDRFSAERTGGSVSTLTIQRTQQEDSAVYLCASSLAYRGYGYTFGSGTRLTVV.

The chain recombines TRBV2 with TRBJ1-5, with D perhaps TRBD1 (6 bases). The CDR3 consists of 15 residues. Per germline, CDR1 SNHLY and CDR2 FYNNEI. V was shortened by 4 bases and J by 1 base, with 11 bases between the two germline ends. CDR3 nucleotides: TGTGCCAGCAGTGGCAGGGGAAGAAGCAATCAGCCCCAGCATTTT. Its protein is CASSGRGRSNQPQHF.

This clone has just a few counts. The chain recombines TRBV29-1 with TRBJ2-3; no definite D call. The V gene's germline CDR1 is SQVTM and CDR2 ANQGSEA. V was trimmed by 5 bases and J by 2 bases, leaving 5 bases between them. This CDR3 spans 11 amino acids. The CDR3 loop is CSVLPTDTQYF. The CDR3 DNA reads as TGCAGCGTTCTCCCCACAGATACGCAGTATTTT.

J is TRBJ2-1 and V is TRBV5-1; 12 bases align to TRBD2. Germline V gene sequence: CDR1 SGHRS, CDR2 YFSETQ. This CDR3 spans 16 amino acids. The trim removed 3 bases at V and 3 bases at J, leaving 4 bases unmatched. CDR3 DNA sequence: TGCGCCAGCAGCTCCCTAGCGGGAGGGTTCTACAATGAGCAGTTCTTC. This sequence encodes CASSSLAGGFYNEQFF. The whole variable domain, filled in from reference TRBV5-1 and TRBJ2-1, reads KAGVTQTPRYLIKTRGQQVTLSCSPISGHRSVSWYQQTPGQGLQFLFEYFSETQRNKGNFPGRFSGRQFSNSRSEMNVSTLELGDSALYLCASSSLAGGFYNEQFFGPGTRLTVL.

This clone was counted a few times. CDR3 sequence (DNA): TGCAGCGTTGAAAGAGGGTTGGGAGATACGCAGTATTTT. Its translation is CSVERGLGDTQYF. The rearrangement uses TRBV29-1 and TRBJ2-3; weak D call: TRBD2 (5 bases). This CDR3 has 13 residues. The ends were cut back, 2 bases at V and 5 bases at J, with 11 bases in the middle. Germline V gene data show CDR1 as SQVTM and CDR2 as ANQGSEA.

This clone was recorded once. J is TRBJ2-3 and V is TRBV5-1, with 7 positions matching TRBD2. With V trimmed by 4 bases and J by 1 base, 3 bases remained unmatched. Germline V gene lookup returns CDR1 SGHRS and CDR2 YFSETQ. CDR3 length: 14 amino acids. CDR3 amino acids: CASSPGRRTDTQYF. The CDR3 DNA follows: TGCGCCAGCAGCCCCGGGAGGCGCACAGATACGCAGTATTTT.

In its sample, this clone was seen many times. CDR3 DNA: TGTGCCAGCAGTGTGGGGCTAGCGGGAGAGTTGGAGCAGTTCTTC. Translation gives CASSVGLAGELEQFF. This chain links TRBV6-1 with TRBJ2-1, with TRBD2 matching 10 bases. Losses at the gene ends were 4 bases for V and 10 bases for J; bases not matched to a gene: 10. This CDR3 has 15 amino acids. In germline, CDR1 is MNHNS, CDR2 SASEGT.

This clone was picked up a small number of times. This chain's CDR3 is CASSFSIRGQGYTF. The DNA for the CDR3 is TGTGCCAGCAGCTTCTCTATCAGGGGGCAAGGCTACACCTTC. This chain uses TRBV7-2 with TRBJ1-2, with TRBD1 identical over 8 bases. CDR1 SGHTA and CDR2 FQGNSA come from the germline V gene. V trimming: 3 bases; J trimming: 8 bases; junction bases outside the gene matches: 8. The CDR3 is made up of 14 amino acids.

The rearrangement uses TRBV7-8 and TRBJ2-5; TRBD1 is a possible D gene (6 bases). V lost 5 bases to trimming and J lost 5 bases, with 15 bases between them. Germline V gene lookup returns CDR1 SGHVS and CDR2 FQNEAQ. The length of the CDR3 is 14 residues. DNA of the CDR3: TGTGCCAGCAGCCTTGTGGGGGCCATGGAGACCCAGTACTTC. Residues: CASSLVGAMETQYF.

The chain is built from TRBV30 and TRBJ1-1, with no clear D. V was clipped by 4 bases and J by 0 bases, with 9 bases between them. Germline lookup yields CDR1 GTSNPN and CDR2 SVGIG (reference sequence). The CDR3 runs to 13 residues. The CDR3 DNA reads TGTGCCTGGACAGGAGTCATGAACACTGAAGCTTTCTTT. Its translation: CAWTGVMNTEAFF.

In its sample, this clone was seen once. The chain is built from TRBV9 and TRBJ1-5; D possibly corresponds to TRBD1 (6 bases). Germline V gene sequence: CDR1 SGDLS, CDR2 YYNGEE. The V end was cut by 0 bases, the J end by 2 bases, with 9 bases between. This CDR3 comprises 15 residues. CDR3 amino acids: CASSVGDTGNQPQHF. For the CDR3, the DNA is TGTGCCAGCAGCGTAGGGGACACGGGCAATCAGCCCCAGCATTTT.

This clone has only one observation. The genes are TRBV7-6 and TRBJ2-3; 9 bases agree with TRBD2. The CDR3 extends over 15 amino acids. Germline values: CDR1 SGHVS, CDR2 FNYEAQ. V gave up 4 bases and J gave up 1 base; unmatched junction bases: 3. CDR3 sequence reads: CASSSRTSGTDTQYF. In DNA, the CDR3 is TGTGCCAGCAGCTCCCGGACTAGCGGCACAGATACGCAGTATTTT.

The chain has TRBV29-1 and TRBJ1-1; 7 bases fit TRBD1. Germline V gene lookup returns CDR1 SQVTM and CDR2 ANQGSEA. V lost 4 bases and J lost 2; bases outside the gene matches: 4. The CDR3 is 13 amino acids. CDR3 coding DNA: TGCAGCGTTGCCGGGACAGCAAACACTGAAGCTTTCTTT. Translating it yields CSVAGTANTEAFF.

The table lists this clone with a few counts. The chain has TRBV30 and TRBJ1-2; 9 bases align to TRBD1. After removal of 5 bases from V and 7 bases from J, the junction contained 5 bases not matched to a gene. This CDR3 is 12 amino acids long. CDR1 is GTSNPN and CDR2 is SVGIG in the germline V gene (reference sequence). This chain's CDR3 is CAWRGQGIGYTF. For the CDR3, the DNA is TGTGCCTGGCGAGGACAGGGGATTGGCTACACCTTC.

The J gene is TRBJ2-3, the V gene TRBV29-1, with TRBD2 matching over 7 bases. The CDR3 extends over 13 amino acids. Germline-derived CDR1 and CDR2 are SQVTM and ANQGSEA. V lost 8 bases and J lost 4; bases outside the gene matches: 9. CDR3 DNA: TGCAGCCTCCCAGGCGGGAGCCCAGATACGCAGTATTTT. Translating it yields CSLPGGSPDTQYF.

The chain recombines TRBV10-3 with TRBJ2-6; D remains unclear. Per germline, CDR1 ENHRY and CDR2 SYGVKD. The V and J ends lost 5 bases and 0 bases respectively, with 8 bases between them. CDR3 length: 15 amino acids. The CDR3 sequence is CAISFHDSGANVLTF. CDR3 bases: TGTGCCATCAGTTTCCATGACTCTGGGGCCAACGTCCTGACTTTC.

The chain joins TRBV15 to TRBJ2-7; TRBD2 is a possible D gene (6 bases). Trimming cost V 1 base and J 1 base, with 11 bases left between them. The CDR3 sequence is 15 residues long. CDR1 is LNHNV, CDR2 YYDKDF, per germline (reference sequence). The CDR3 DNA sequence: TGTGCCACCAGCAGAGGAAGCGGGCCGTCCTACGAGCAGTACTTC. Protein: CATSRGSGPSYEQYF.

In this sample, this clone turned up a few times. The chain couples TRBV6-6 to TRBJ2-1; TRBD1 agrees at 7 bases. With 2 bases clipped from V and 10 bases from J, the junction kept 8 bases outside the gene matches. The CDR3 runs 14 residues. Germline V gene data show CDR1 as MNHNY and CDR2 as SVGAGI (reference sequence). CDR3 sequence: CASSYPGTVREQFF. CDR3 coding DNA: TGTGCCAGCAGTTACCCTGGGACAGTTAGGGAGCAGTTCTTC.

The V and J genes are TRBV29-1 and TRBJ1-1, with unresolved D. V lost 4 bases to trimming and J lost 0 bases, with 15 bases between them. This CDR3 has 15 amino acids. Germline-derived CDR1 and CDR2 are SQVTM and ANQGSEA. CDR3 nucleotides: TGCAGCGTTGCCGGAGGCTTATTAATGAACACTGAAGCTTTCTTT. Residues: CSVAGGLLMNTEAFF.